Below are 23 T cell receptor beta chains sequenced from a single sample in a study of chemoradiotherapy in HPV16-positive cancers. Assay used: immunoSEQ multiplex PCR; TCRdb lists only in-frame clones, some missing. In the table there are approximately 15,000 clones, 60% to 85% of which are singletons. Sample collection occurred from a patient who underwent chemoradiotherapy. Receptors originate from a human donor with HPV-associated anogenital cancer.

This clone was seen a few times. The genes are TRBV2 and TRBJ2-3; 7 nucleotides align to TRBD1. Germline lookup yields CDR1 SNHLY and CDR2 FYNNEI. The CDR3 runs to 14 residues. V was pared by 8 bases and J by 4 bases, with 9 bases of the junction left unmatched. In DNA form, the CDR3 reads TGTGCCAGCGGCAGGGACAGTCAGTCAGATACGCAGTATTTT. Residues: CASGRDSQSDTQYF.

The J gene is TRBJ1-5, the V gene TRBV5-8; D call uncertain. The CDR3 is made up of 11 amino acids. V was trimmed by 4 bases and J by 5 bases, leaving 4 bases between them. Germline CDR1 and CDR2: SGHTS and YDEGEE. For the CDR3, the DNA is TGTGCCAGCAGCCATTATCAGCCCCAGCATTTT. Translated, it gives CASSHYQPQHF. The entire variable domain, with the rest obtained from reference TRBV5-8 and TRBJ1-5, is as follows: EAGVTQSPTHLIKTRGQQATLRCSPISGHTSVYWYQQALGLGLQFLLWYDEGEERNRGNFPPRFSGRQFPNYSSELNVNALELEDSALYLCASSHYQPQHFGDGTRLSIL.

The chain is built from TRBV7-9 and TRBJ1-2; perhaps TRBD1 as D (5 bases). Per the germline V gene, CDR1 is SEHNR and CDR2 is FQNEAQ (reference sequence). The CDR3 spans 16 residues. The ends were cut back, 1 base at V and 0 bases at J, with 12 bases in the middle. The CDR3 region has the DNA TGTGCCAGCAGCTTAGGGGGCGGGGAGGCTAACTATGGCTACACCTTC. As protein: CASSLGGGEANYGYTF.

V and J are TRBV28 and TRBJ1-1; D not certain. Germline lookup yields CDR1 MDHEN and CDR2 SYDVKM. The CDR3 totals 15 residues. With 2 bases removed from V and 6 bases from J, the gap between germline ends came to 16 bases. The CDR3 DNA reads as TGTGCCAGCAGTTTAAAGGCACAGACCGAGGCTGAAGCTTTCTTT. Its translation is CASSLKAQTEAEAFF.

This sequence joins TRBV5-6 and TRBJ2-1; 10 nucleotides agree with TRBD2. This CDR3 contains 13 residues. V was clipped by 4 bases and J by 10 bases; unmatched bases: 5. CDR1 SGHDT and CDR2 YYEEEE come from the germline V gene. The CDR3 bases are TGTGCCAGCAGCGAGGGGACTAGCGACGAGCAGTTCTTC. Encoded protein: CASSEGTSDEQFF.

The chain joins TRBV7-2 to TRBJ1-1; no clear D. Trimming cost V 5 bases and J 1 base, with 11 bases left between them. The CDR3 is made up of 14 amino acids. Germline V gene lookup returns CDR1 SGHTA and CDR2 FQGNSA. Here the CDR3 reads CASSLNMGNTEAFF. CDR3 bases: TGTGCCAGCAGCCTCAATATGGGGAACACTGAAGCTTTCTTT.

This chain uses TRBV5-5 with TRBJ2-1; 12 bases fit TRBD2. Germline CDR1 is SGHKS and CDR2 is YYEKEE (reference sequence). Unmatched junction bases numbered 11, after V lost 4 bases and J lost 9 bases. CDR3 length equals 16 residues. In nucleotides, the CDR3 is TGTGCCAGCAGCCAAGTACTAGCGGGGGGAATGGGTGAGCAGTTCTTC. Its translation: CASSQVLAGGMGEQFF.

In DNA form, the CDR3 reads TGTGCCACCGGACAGGGTCGTAGCAATCAGCCCCAGCATTTT. This sequence encodes CATGQGRSNQPQHF. The chain recombines TRBV19 with TRBJ1-5; 8 bases align to TRBD1. The CDR3 contains 14 residues. Germline V gene sequence: CDR1 LNHDA, CDR2 SQIVND (reference sequence). V lost 10 bases, J lost 0 bases, and 5 bases stayed unmatched. The full variable domain, completed using reference TRBV19 and TRBJ1-5, is DGGITQSPKYLFRKEGQNVTLSCEQNLNHDAMYWYRQDPGQGLRLIYYSQIVNDFQKGDIAEGYSVSREKKESFPLTVTSAQKNPTAFYLCATGQGRSNQPQHFGDGTRLSIL.

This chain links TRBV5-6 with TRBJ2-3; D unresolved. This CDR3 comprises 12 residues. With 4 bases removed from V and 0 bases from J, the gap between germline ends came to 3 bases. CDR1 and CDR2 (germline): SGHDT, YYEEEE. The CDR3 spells CASSPSTDTQYF. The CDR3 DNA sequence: TGTGCCAGCAGCCCGAGCACAGATACGCAGTATTTT.

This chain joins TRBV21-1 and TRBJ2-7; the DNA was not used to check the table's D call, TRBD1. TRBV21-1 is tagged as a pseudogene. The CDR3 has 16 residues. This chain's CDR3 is CASSKEGAGGSYEQYF. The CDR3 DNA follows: TGTGCCAGCAGCAAAGAGGGGGCAGGGGGCTCCTACGAGCAGTACTTC.

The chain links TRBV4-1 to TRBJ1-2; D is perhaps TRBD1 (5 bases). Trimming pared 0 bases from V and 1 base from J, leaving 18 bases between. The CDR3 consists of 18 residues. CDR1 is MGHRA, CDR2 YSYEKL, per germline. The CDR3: CASSQEPGERAGNYGYTF. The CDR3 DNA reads TGCGCCAGCAGCCAAGAACCGGGGGAGAGGGCCGGTAACTATGGCTACACCTTC.

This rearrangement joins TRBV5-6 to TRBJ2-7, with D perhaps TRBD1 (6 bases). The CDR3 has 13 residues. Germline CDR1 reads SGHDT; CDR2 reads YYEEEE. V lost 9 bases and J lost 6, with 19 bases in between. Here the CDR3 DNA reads TGTGCCACCAACCGGGACACAAGCTCCGAGCAGTACTTC. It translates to CATNRDTSSEQYF.

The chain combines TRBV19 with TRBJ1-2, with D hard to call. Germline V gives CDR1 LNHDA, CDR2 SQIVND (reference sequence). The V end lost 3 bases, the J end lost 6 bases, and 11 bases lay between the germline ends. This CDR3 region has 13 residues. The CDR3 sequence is CASSIRPTDGYTF. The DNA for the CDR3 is TGTGCCAGTAGTATCAGACCAACGGATGGCTACACCTTC.

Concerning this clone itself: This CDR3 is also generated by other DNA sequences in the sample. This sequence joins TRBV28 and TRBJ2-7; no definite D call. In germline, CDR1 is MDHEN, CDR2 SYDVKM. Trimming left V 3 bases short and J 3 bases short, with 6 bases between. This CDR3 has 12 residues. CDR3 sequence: CASSFQNYEQYF. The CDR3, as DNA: TGTGCCAGCAGTTTTCAGAACTACGAGCAGTACTTC.

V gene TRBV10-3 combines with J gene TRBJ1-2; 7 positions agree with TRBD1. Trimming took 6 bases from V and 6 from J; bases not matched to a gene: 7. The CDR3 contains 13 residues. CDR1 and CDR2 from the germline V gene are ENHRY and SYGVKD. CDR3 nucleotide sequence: TGTGCCATCAGCGTCACAGGGGTGGATGGCTACACCTTC. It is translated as CAISVTGVDGYTF.

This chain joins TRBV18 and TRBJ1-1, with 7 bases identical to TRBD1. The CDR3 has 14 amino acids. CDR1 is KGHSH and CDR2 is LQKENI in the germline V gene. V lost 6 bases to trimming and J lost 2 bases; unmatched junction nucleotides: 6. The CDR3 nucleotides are TGTGCCAGCTCGATGACAGGGAGAAACACTGAAGCTTTCTTT. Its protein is CASSMTGRNTEAFF.

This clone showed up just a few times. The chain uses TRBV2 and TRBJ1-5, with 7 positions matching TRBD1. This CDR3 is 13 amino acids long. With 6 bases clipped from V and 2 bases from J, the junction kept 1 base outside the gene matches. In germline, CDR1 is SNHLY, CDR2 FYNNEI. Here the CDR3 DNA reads TGTGCCAGCAGCGGACAGGGCAATCAGCCCCAGCATTTT. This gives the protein CASSGQGNQPQHF.

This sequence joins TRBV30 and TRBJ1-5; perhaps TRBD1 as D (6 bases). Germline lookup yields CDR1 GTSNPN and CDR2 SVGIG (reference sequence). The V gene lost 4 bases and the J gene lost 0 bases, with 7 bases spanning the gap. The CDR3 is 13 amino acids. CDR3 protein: CAWTGDSNQPQHF. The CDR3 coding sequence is TGTGCCTGGACAGGGGATAGCAATCAGCCCCAGCATTTT. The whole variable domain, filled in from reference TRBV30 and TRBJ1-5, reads SQTIHQWPATLVQPVGSPLSLECTVEGTSNPNLYWYRQAAGRGLQLLFYSVGIGQISSEVPQNLSASRPQDRQFILSSKKLLLSDSGFYLCAWTGDSNQPQHFGDGTRLSIL.

The CDR3 nucleotides read TGTGCCAGCAGCTCCAGATACGAGCAGTACTTC. Translated, it gives CASSSRYEQYF. The chain joins TRBV7-2 to TRBJ2-7, with D unresolved. V was cut by 4 bases and J by 4 bases, with 5 bases left in between. This CDR3 has 11 amino acids. Germline CDR1 and CDR2: SGHTA and FQGNSA.

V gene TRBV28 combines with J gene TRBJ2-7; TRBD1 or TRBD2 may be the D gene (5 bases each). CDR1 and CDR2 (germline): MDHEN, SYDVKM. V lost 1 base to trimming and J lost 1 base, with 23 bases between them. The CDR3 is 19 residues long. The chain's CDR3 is CASSLLAWGSQPRSYEQYF. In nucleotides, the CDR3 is TGTGCCAGCAGTTTATTGGCATGGGGGTCTCAACCTAGGTCCTACGAGCAGTACTTC.

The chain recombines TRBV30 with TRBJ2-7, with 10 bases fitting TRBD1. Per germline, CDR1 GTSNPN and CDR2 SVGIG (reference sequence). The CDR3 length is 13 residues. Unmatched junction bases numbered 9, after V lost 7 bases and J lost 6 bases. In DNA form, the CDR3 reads TGTGCCTACTCTCGACAGGGGGCGGTCGAGCAGTACTTC. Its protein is CAYSRQGAVEQYF.

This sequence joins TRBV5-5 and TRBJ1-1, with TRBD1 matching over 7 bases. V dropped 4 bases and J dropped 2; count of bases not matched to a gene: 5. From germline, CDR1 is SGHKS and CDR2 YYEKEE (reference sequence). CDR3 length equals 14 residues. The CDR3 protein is CASSKQGQNTEAFF. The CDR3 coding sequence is TGTGCCAGCAGCAAACAGGGGCAAAACACTGAAGCTTTCTTT.

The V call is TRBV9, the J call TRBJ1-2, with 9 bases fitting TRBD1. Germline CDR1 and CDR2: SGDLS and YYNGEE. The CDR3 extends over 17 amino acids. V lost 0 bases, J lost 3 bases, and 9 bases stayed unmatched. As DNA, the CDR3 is TGTGCCAGCAGCGTAGTTACCGGACAGGGGTATGACTATGGCTACACCTTC. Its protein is CASSVVTGQGYDYGYTF.